This TCR beta chain was sequenced in a study of cytomegalovirus exposure and HLA in healthy donors. The study's findings and limits: Reports showed the classifier diagnosing cytomegalovirus status with high specificity and sensitivity.

Generated by immunoSEQ multiplex PCR, the TCRdb table keeps only in-frame clones and is missing some. The sample lists over 150,000 clones; 95% to 97% were seen once. The germline gives CDR1 KGHSH, CDR2 LQKENI. The CDR3 contains 15 residues. V lost 0 bases and J lost 2, with 8 bases in between. This clone was detected a few times. The antigen remains unidentified. Sequencing input: PBMCs. The V and J genes are TRBV18 and TRBJ2-4; TRBD2 is a possible D gene (5 bases). This TCR derives from a woman in her late teens or twenties in good health and CMV-seronegative. The CDR3 loop reads CASSPPGSTKNIQYF. The CDR3 nucleotides read TGTGCCAGCTCACCACCTGGGAGTACCAAAAACATTCAGTACTTC.